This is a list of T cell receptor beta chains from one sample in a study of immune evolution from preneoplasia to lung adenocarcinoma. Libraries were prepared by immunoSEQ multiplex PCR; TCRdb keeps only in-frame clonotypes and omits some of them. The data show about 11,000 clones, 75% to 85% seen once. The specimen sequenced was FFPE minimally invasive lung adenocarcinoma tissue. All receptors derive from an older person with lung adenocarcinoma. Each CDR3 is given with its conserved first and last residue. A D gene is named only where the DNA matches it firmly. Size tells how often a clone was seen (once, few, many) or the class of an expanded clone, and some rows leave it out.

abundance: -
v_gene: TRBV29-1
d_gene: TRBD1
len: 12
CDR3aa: CSAGTGNTEAFF

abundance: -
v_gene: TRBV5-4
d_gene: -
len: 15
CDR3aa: CASSSTSEGQETQYF

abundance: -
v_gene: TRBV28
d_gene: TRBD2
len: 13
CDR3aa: CASGSGSQETQYF

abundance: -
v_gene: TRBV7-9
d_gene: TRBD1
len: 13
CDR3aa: CASTFDRVDEQFF

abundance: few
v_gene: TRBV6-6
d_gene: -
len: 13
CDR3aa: CASSYSEGSEAFF

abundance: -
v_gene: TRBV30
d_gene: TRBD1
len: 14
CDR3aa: CAWSRDRADYGYTF

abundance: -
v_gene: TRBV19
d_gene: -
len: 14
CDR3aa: CASTLEGSNTEAFF

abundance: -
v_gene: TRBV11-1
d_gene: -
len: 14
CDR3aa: CASSLAGSTDTQYF

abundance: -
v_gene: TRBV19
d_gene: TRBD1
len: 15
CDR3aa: CASIPGQGASNIQYF

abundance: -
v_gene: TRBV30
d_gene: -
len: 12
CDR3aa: CAWSAAVPEAFF

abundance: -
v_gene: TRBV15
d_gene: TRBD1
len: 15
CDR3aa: CATSRYKGAGNTIYF

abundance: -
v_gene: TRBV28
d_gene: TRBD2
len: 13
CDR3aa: CASNLADYNKQFF

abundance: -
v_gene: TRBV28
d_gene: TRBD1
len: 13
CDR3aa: CASSDTGVRGYTF

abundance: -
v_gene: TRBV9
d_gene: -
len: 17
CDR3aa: CASSAQGGGSGANVLTF

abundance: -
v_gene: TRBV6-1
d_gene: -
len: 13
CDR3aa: CASRLSGDVPQHF

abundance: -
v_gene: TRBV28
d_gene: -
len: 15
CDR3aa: CASRKGRGNTDTQYF

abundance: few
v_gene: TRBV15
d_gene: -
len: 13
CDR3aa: CATSRRQDQPQHF

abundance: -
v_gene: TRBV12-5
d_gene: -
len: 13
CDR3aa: CASGLGTVEKLFF

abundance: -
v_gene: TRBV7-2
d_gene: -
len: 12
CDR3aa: CASSPQSYEQYF

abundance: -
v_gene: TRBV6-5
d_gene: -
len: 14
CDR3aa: CASSYSHGQKKLFF

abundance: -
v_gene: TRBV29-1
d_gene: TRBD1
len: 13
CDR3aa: CSVGTGEGYGYTF

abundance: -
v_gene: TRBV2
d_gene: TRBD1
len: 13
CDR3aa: CASSRQGTYEQYF

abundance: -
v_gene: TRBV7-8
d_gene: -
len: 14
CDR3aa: CASSLEVVTREQYF

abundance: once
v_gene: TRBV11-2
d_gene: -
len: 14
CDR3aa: CASSLVPGNTEAFF

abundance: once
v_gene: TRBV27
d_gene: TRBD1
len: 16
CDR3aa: CASSKQLGQLNTEAFF

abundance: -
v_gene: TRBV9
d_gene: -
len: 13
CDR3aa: CASSVADSYGYTF

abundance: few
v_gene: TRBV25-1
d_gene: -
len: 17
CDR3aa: CASSESGGKGRNTEAFF

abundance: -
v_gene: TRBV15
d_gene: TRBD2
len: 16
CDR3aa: CATSRGREGAKNIQYF

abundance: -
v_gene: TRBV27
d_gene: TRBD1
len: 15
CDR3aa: CASSLSRTGGQPQHF

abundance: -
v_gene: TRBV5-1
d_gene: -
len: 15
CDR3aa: CASSPQISGPAGYTF

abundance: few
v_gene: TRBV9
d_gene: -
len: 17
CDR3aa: CASSGDSTSYSNQPQHF

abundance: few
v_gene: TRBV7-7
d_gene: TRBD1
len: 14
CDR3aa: CASSLRTGAVGYTF

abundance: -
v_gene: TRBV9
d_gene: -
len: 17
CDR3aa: CASSESTVRADYNEQFF

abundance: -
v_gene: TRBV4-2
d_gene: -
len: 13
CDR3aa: CASSQDYGDEQYF

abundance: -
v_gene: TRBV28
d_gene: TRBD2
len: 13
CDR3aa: CASRTSGRGEQYF

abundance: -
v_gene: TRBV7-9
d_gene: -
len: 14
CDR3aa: CASSLAPGTYEQYF

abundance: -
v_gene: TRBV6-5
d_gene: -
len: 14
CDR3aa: CASTPRGGNTEAFF

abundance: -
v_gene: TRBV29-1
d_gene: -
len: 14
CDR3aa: CSVGTPSSNEKLFF

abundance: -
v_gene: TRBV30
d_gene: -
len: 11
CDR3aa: CAWSVGYGYTF

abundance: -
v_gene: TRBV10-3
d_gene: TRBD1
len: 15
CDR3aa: CAIRSGQGVTGELFF

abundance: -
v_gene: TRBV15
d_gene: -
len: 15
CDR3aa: CATSRDSANGNTIYF

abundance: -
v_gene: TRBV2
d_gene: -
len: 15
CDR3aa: CASSEQGISGNTIYF